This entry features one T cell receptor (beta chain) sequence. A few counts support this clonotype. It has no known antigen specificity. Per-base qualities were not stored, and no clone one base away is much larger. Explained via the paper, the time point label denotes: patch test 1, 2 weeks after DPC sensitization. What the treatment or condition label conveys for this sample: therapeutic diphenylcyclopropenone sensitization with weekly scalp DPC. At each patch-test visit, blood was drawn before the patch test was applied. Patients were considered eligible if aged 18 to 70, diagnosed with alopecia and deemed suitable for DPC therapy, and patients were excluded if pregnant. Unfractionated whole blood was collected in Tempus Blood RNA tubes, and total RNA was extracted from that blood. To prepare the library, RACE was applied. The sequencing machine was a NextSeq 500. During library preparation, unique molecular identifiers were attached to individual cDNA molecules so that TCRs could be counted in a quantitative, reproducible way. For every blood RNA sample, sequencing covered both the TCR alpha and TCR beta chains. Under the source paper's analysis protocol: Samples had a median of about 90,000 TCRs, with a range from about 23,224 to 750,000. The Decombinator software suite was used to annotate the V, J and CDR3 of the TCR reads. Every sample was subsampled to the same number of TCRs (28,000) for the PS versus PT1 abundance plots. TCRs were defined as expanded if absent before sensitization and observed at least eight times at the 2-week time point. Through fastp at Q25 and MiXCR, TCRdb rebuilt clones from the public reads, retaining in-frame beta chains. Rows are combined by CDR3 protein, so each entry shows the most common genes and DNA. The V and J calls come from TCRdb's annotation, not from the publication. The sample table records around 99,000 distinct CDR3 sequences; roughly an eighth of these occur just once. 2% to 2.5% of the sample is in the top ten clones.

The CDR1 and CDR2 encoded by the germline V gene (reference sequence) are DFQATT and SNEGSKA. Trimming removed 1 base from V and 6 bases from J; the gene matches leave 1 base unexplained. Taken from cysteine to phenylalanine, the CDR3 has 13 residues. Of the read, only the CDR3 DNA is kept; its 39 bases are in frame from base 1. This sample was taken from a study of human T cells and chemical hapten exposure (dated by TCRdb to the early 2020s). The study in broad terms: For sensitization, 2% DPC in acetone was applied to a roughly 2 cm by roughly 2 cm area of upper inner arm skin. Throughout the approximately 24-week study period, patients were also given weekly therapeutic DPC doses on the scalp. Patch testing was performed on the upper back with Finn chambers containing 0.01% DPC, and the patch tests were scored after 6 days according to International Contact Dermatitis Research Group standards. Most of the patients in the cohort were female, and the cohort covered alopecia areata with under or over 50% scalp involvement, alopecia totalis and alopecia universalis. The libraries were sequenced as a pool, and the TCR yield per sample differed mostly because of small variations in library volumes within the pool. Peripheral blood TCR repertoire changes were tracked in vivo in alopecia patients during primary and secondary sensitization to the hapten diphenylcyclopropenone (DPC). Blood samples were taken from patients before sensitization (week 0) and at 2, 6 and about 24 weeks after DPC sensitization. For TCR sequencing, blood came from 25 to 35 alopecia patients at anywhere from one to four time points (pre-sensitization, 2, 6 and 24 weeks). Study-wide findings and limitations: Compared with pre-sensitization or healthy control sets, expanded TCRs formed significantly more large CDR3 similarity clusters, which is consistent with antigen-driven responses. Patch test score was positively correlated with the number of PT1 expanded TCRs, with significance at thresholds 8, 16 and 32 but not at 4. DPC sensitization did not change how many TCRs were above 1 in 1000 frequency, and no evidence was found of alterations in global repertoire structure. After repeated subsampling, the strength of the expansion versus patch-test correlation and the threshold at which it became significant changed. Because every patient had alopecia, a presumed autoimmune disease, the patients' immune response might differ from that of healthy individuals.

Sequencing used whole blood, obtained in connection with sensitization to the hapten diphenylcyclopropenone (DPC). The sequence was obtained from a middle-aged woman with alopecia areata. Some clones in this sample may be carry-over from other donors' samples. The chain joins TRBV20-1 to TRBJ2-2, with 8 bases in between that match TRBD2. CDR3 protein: CSARAGGPGELFF. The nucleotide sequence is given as TGCAGTGCTAGAGCGGGAGGGCCCGGGGAGCTGTTTTTT.